The 30 T cell receptor beta chains below all came from one sample that was sequenced in a study of human T cells and chemical hapten exposure. Time point: healthy volunteer bleed at 6 weeks. It was unfractionated whole blood from which total RNA was extracted. TCRdb re-called the RACE reads with MiXCR, one entry per CDR3 protein. The sample contains approximately 81,000 distinct CDR3 sequences, approximately 8% of which appear only once. Sequences were obtained from whole blood. Receptor source: a male donor in good health. Some clones in this sample may be carry-over from other donors' samples.

This clonotype has a handful of counts. V and J are TRBV24-1 and TRBJ2-2, with TRBD1 as a possible D gene (6 bases). CDR3 length: 14 amino acids. CDR1 and CDR2 (germline): KGHDR, SFDVKD. V was cut by 9 bases and J by 7 bases, with 17 bases left in between. The CDR3 region is CATYGTFPGGELFF. The CDR3, as DNA: TGTGCCACCTACGGGACATTTCCAGGCGGGGAGCTGTTTTTT.

This chain links TRBV27 with TRBJ1-2; the D is unclear. The length of the CDR3 is 13 residues. The V and J ends lost 4 bases and 4 bases respectively, with 10 bases between them. Per germline, CDR1 MNHEY and CDR2 SMNVEV (reference sequence). For the CDR3, the DNA is TGTGCCAGCAGTTACGGACCGACCTATGGCTACACCTTC. It specifies CASSYGPTYGYTF.

The CDR3: CASSFPKGSYEQYF. The CDR3 coding sequence is TGTGCCAGCAGCTTTCCTAAGGGGTCCTACGAGCAGTACTTC. The chain is built from TRBV11-2 and TRBJ2-7, with D possibly TRBD1 on 5 matching bases. V gave up 3 bases and J gave up 1 base, with 10 bases separating them. The CDR3 is 14 residues long. CDR1 SGHAT and CDR2 FQNNGV come from the germline V gene.

This chain uses TRBV29-1 with TRBJ2-3; D unclear. The ends were cut back, 2 bases at V and 0 bases at J, with 9 bases in the middle. Germline V CDR1 and CDR2: SQVTM, ANQGSEA. The CDR3 extends over 14 amino acids. In DNA, the CDR3 is TGCAGCGTTGAAAAGGCGACTAGCACAGATACGCAGTATTTT. Residues: CSVEKATSTDTQYF.

Only a few counts were recorded for this clonotype. The rearrangement uses TRBV18 and TRBJ2-7; unclear D gene. The CDR3 contains 14 residues. The germline CDR1 and CDR2 sequences are KGHSH and LQKENI. V was pared by 3 bases and J by 2 bases, with 11 bases between. The CDR3 region is CASSPSDGAYEQYF. Written as DNA, the CDR3 is TGTGCCAGCTCACCGTCCGACGGAGCCTACGAGCAGTACTTC.

This clonotype was seen a few times. The chain is built from TRBV20-1 and TRBJ2-3; D might be TRBD2 (5 bases). Trimming took 4 bases from V and 1 from J, leaving 12 bases between them. Germline V lookup: CDR1 DFQATT, CDR2 SNEGSKA (reference sequence). This CDR3 comprises 14 residues. The CDR3 DNA follows: TGCAGTGCTAATCGACGGGGAGGCACAGATACGCAGTATTTT. Translating gives CSANRRGGTDTQYF.

This clonotype was recorded a few times. The chain carries TRBV13 and TRBJ2-2, with D possibly matching TRBD1 (6 bases). The V gene lost 6 bases and the J gene lost 0 bases, with 8 bases spanning the gap. The CDR3 covers 14 residues. Germline V gene sequence: CDR1 PRHDT, CDR2 FYEKMQ (reference sequence). DNA for the CDR3: TGTGCCAGCAGTGGACAGCCGAACACCGGGGAGCTGTTTTTT. Protein sequence: CASSGQPNTGELFF.

The table lists this clonotype with a few counts. This chain connects TRBV4-3 to TRBJ2-7; D not resolved. The CDR3 has 16 amino acids. Trimming left V 0 bases short and J 2 bases short, with 14 bases between. Germline values: CDR1 LGHNA, CDR2 YSLEER. Here the CDR3 DNA reads TGCGCCAGCAGCCAAGATAGGTCAGGCTCTCCCTACGAGCAGTACTTC. Translating gives CASSQDRSGSPYEQYF.

V gene TRBV5-1 combines with J gene TRBJ2-1; TRBD2 agrees at 11 bases. V lost 3 bases and J lost 12; bases outside the gene matches: 5. CDR1 is SGHRS and CDR2 is YFSETQ in the germline V gene. The CDR3 sequence is 13 residues long. CDR3: CASSSNLAGGQFF. The CDR3 DNA reads as TGCGCCAGCAGCTCGAATCTAGCGGGAGGGCAGTTCTTC.

V is TRBV7-8 and J is TRBJ1-5, with D perhaps TRBD1 (5 bases). Germline lookup yields CDR1 SGHVS and CDR2 FQNEAQ. The CDR3 has 15 residues. V lost 0 bases and J 6 bases, leaving 12 bases between the germline ends. The CDR3 reads CASSLALRGGQPQHF. The DNA for the CDR3 is TGTGCCAGCAGCTTAGCGCTTAGGGGCGGTCAGCCCCAGCATTTT.

This clonotype was detected a few times. The chain carries TRBV6-2 or TRBV6-3 and TRBJ1-1; TRBD1 might be the D (6 bases). Germline V gene sequence: CDR1 MNHEY, CDR2 SVGEGT. V lost 6 bases to trimming and J lost 10 bases, with 18 bases between them. This CDR3 is 13 amino acids long. The CDR3 region has the DNA TGTGCCAGCAGGCCGACAGGAGAATCTTTAGCTTTCTTT. It encodes CASRPTGESLAFF.

J is TRBJ1-1 and V is TRBV20-1; D is unclear. This CDR3 contains 12 residues. Trimming removed 5 bases from V and 1 base from J, with 8 bases in between. Per the germline V gene, CDR1 is DFQATT and CDR2 is SNEGSKA (reference sequence). The DNA of the CDR3 is TGCAGTGCTTCGACCGGGAACACTGAAGCTTTCTTT. Translated, it gives CSASTGNTEAFF.

Of note for this clonotype: Its ends do not fully match the called genes, so a read error is possible. This rearrangement joins TRBV5-1 to TRBJ1-5; D ambiguous. Looked up from germline, CDR1 is SGHRS and CDR2 is YFSETQ. The length of the CDR3 is 15 residues. The CDR3 DNA follows: TGCGCCAGCAGATTGGCCGGGAGGGAGAGTCAGCCCCAGCATTTT. Translating it yields CASRLAGRESQPQHF. Full variable domain (rest looked up from reference TRBV5-1 and TRBJ1-5): KAGVTQTPRYLIKTRGQQVTLSCSPISGHRSVSWYQQTPGQGLQFLFEYFSETQRNKGNFPGRFSGRQFSNSRSEMNVSTLELGDSALYLCASRLAGRESQPQHFGDGTRLSIL.

This clonotype was counted only a few times. The chain employs TRBV7-2 and TRBJ1-4, with D possibly matching TRBD1 (6 bases). V dropped 5 bases and J dropped 4 bases, with 17 bases sitting between them. This CDR3 is 16 amino acids long. Germline CDR1 reads SGHTA; CDR2 reads FQGNSA. The CDR3 sequence is CASSPRPGAGNEKLFF. As DNA, the CDR3 is TGTGCCAGCAGCCCTAGACCGGGGGCGGGTAATGAAAAACTGTTTTTT.

This chain connects TRBV3-1 to TRBJ2-3; maybe TRBD1 (6 bases). This CDR3 region has 17 residues. V was pared by 1 base and J by 9 bases, with 23 bases between. Germline V gene data show CDR1 as LGHDT and CDR2 as YNNKEL (reference sequence). The chain's CDR3 is CASSQVQRQEPLGTQYF. DNA for the CDR3: TGTGCCAGCAGCCAAGTCCAGAGACAGGAGCCCTTAGGCACGCAGTATTTT.

The chain is built from TRBV6-1 and TRBJ2-7; 10 positions agree with TRBD2. Germline V gene sequence: CDR1 MNHNS, CDR2 SASEGT. The CDR3 consists of 16 residues. With V trimmed by 4 bases and J by 4 bases, 10 bases remained unmatched. The CDR3 DNA follows: TGTGCCAGCAGTGGACAGCGGCTAGCGGGAGATTACGAGCAGTACTTC. It translates to CASSGQRLAGDYEQYF.

The rearrangement links TRBV20-1 to TRBJ1-1; D is undetermined. Trimming pared 0 bases from V and 0 bases from J, leaving 5 bases between. CDR3 size: 13 residues. Germline V gene sequence: CDR1 DFQATT, CDR2 SNEGSKA (reference sequence). The CDR3 region is CSAREQMNTEAFF. CDR3 nucleotide sequence: TGCAGTGCTAGAGAACAGATGAACACTGAAGCTTTCTTT.

V and J are TRBV27 and TRBJ1-1; TRBD1 might be the D (5 bases). The CDR3 totals 14 residues. The germline gives CDR1 MNHEY, CDR2 SMNVEV (reference sequence). The V end was cut by 4 bases, the J end by 4 bases, with 13 bases between. Here the CDR3 DNA reads TGTGCCAGCAGTTACGTGGGGGGGGGCACTGAAGCTTTCTTT. It encodes CASSYVGGGTEAFF.

This clonotype was recorded a few times. The chain carries TRBV11-2 and TRBJ2-1; D ambiguous. The germline V gene has CDR1 SGHAT and CDR2 FQNNGV. Trimming shortened V by 2 bases and J by 5 bases, and 7 bases separated the two germline ends. The CDR3 sequence is 13 residues long. The CDR3 spells CASSLLSDNEQFF. The CDR3 DNA reads TGTGCCAGCAGCTTACTCAGCGACAATGAGCAGTTCTTC. The full variable domain, rest sourced from reference TRBV11-2 and TRBJ2-1, is EAGVAQSPRYKIIEKRQSVAFWCNPISGHATLYWYQQILGQGPKLLIQFQNNGVVDDSQLPKDRFSAERLKGVDSTLKIQPAKLEDSAVYLCASSLLSDNEQFFGPGTRLTVL.

The V gene is TRBV13, the J gene TRBJ1-1; weak D call: TRBD1 (5 bases). The CDR3 is 14 amino acids. Germline values: CDR1 PRHDT, CDR2 FYEKMQ (reference sequence). The V and J ends lost 1 base and 5 bases respectively, with 11 bases between them. DNA for the CDR3: TGTGCCAGCAGCTTAGCTCGGCAGGGAACTGAAGCTTTCTTT. It translates to CASSLARQGTEAFF.

This clonotype occurred a few times. The rearrangement joins TRBV10-3 to TRBJ2-3, with D possibly TRBD1 on 6 matching bases. The CDR3 contains 14 residues. Looked up from germline, CDR1 is ENHRY and CDR2 is SYGVKD. V was trimmed by 4 bases and J by 4 bases, leaving 12 bases between them. CDR3 DNA: TGTGCCATCAGTGCACTCCAGGGGTCAGATACGCAGTATTTT. Its protein product is CAISALQGSDTQYF.

The chain combines TRBV19 with TRBJ1-6, with 7 bases lining up with TRBD1. Germline V CDR1 and CDR2: LNHDA, SQIVND (reference sequence). The V and J ends lost 6 bases and 5 bases, in that order; junction bases with no gene match: 4. CDR3 length: 14 amino acids. The CDR3 bases are TGTGCCAGTAGCCGGGGGACAGATAATTCACCCCTCCACTTT. It is translated as CASSRGTDNSPLHF.

At least ten counts were recorded for this clonotype. The genes are TRBV11-2 and TRBJ1-1, with D possibly matching TRBD1 (5 bases). Trimming pared 3 bases from V and 8 bases from J, leaving 13 bases between. The CDR3 is 13 residues long. CDR1 is SGHAT and CDR2 is FQNNGV in the germline V gene. The CDR3 region is CASSFGAGGEAFF. In nucleotides, the CDR3 is TGTGCCAGCAGCTTTGGGGCGGGGGGAGAAGCTTTCTTT.

The rearrangement uses TRBV7-9 and TRBJ2-7; 8 bases fit TRBD1. The CDR3 is made up of 15 amino acids. Trimming at V came to 5 bases and at J to 6 bases, leaving 12 bases not matched to a gene. Germline V gives CDR1 SEHNR, CDR2 FQNEAQ (reference sequence). The DNA for the CDR3 is TGTGCCAGCAGCCCAGCGCCGGGACAGGTGCGCGAGCAGTACTTC. This sequence encodes CASSPAPGQVREQYF.

There are many counts of this clonotype. The chain links TRBV29-1 to TRBJ2-2; weak D call: TRBD1 (6 bases). CDR3 size: 14 residues. CDR1 SQVTM and CDR2 ANQGSEA come from the germline V gene. Trimming removed 7 bases at V and 1 base at J, with 13 bases between. CDR3 sequence: CSGRGPMNTGELFF. CDR3 nucleotide sequence: TGCAGCGGCAGGGGTCCGATGAACACCGGGGAGCTGTTTTTT.

The chain carries TRBV7-2 and TRBJ2-1, with D maybe TRBD1 (6 bases). Germline V gene data show CDR1 as SGHTA and CDR2 as FQGNSA. V lost 1 base, J lost 0 bases, and 13 bases lay in between. This CDR3 spans 17 amino acids. CDR3 amino acids: CASSLVGGLSSYNEQFF. Written as DNA, the CDR3 is TGTGCCAGCAGCTTAGTTGGGGGCCTTAGCTCCTACAATGAGCAGTTCTTC.

This clonotype occurred a few times. This sequence joins TRBV6-1 and TRBJ1-2; tentative D call: TRBD1 (5 bases). The CDR3 runs 13 residues. Germline lookup yields CDR1 MNHNS and CDR2 SASEGT. Trimming took off 7 bases at V and 2 bases at J, with 11 bases between the two ends. The CDR3 region is CASTRSGNYGYTF. CDR3 nucleotide sequence: TGTGCCAGCACCCGCTCAGGGAACTATGGCTACACCTTC.

This clonotype was detected many times. This chain joins TRBV6-5 and TRBJ2-2, with TRBD2 matching 10 bases. V lost 2 bases to trimming and J lost 2 bases; unmatched junction nucleotides: 8. CDR1 MNHEY and CDR2 SVGAGI come from the germline V gene. This CDR3 has 18 amino acids. CDR3 amino acids: CASSYVGLAGANTGELFF. The CDR3 DNA is TGTGCCAGCAGTTACGTAGGTCTAGCGGGAGCAAACACCGGGGAGCTGTTTTTT.

The chain carries TRBV13 and TRBJ1-1; D perhaps matches TRBD1 (6 bases). This CDR3 contains 15 residues. Germline CDR1 is PRHDT and CDR2 is FYEKMQ (reference sequence). V lost 1 base to trimming and J lost 5 bases, with 14 bases between them. CDR3: CASSLDRGQGTEAFF. As DNA, the CDR3 is TGTGCCAGCAGCTTAGATCGGGGGCAGGGAACTGAAGCTTTCTTT.

This clonotype was observed at least ten times. This chain joins TRBV5-1 and TRBJ2-4, with 9 bases fitting TRBD1. CDR3 size: 16 residues. V shed 4 bases, J shed 9 bases, and the junction held 14 bases outside the gene matches. The V gene's germline CDR1 is SGHRS and CDR2 YFSETQ. This chain's CDR3 is CASSPWSRDRAGIQYF. For the CDR3, the DNA is TGCGCCAGCAGCCCCTGGTCCCGGGACAGGGCCGGCATTCAGTACTTC.